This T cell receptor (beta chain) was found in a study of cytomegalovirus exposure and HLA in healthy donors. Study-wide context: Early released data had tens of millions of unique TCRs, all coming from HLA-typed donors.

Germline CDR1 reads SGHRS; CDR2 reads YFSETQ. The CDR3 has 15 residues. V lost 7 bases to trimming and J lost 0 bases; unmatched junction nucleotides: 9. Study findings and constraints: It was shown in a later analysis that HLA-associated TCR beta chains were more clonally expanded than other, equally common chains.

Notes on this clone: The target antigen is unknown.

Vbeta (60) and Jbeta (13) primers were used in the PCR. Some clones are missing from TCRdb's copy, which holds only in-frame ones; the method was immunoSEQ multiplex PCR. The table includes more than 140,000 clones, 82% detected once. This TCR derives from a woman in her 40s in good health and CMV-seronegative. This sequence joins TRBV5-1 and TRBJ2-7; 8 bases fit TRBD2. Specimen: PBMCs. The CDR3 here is CASGDLAGPSYEQYF. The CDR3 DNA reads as TGCGCCAGCGGCGATCTAGCGGGCCCCTCCTACGAGCAGTACTTC. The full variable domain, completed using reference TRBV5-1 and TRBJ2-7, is KAGVTQTPRYLIKTRGQQVTLSCSPISGHRSVSWYQQTPGQGLQFLFEYFSETQRNKGNFPGRFSGRQFSNSRSEMNVSTLELGDSALYLCASGDLAGPSYEQYFGPGTRLTVT.